The 31 T cell receptor beta chains below were found in one sample sequenced in a study of identifying expanded T cells in peripheral blood. Clones were sequenced by immunoSEQ multiplex PCR, and TCRdb holds only the in-frame ones, with some missing. The table has about 86,000 clones, more than 75% seen once. Material: blood. These receptors came from a person aged 18 to 75 in good health.

The count of this clone is one. This chain joins TRBV5-5 and TRBJ2-3; tentative D call: TRBD1 (6 bases). Germline V gene lookup returns CDR1 SGHKS and CDR2 YYEKEE (reference sequence). Trimming removed 5 bases from V and 7 bases from J, with 11 bases in between. The CDR3 has 12 amino acids. The CDR3 reads CASSTQGNTQYF. The CDR3 DNA sequence: TGTGCCAGCAGTACACAGGGAAATACGCAGTATTTT.

CDR3: CASMGQEETQYF. The CDR3 DNA sequence: TGTGCCAGCATGGGACAGGAAGAGACCCAGTACTTC. This sequence joins TRBV2 and TRBJ2-5; 8 bases map to TRBD1. The CDR3 is 12 residues long. V lost 7 bases to trimming and J lost 3 bases; unmatched junction nucleotides: 1. CDR1 is SNHLY and CDR2 is FYNNEI in the germline V gene.

This clone was detected a few times. The CDR3: CASSWRWDRVRDTEAFF. The CDR3 DNA follows: TGTGCCAGCAGTTGGCGATGGGACAGGGTAAGGGACACTGAAGCTTTCTTT. The chain uses TRBV27 and TRBJ1-1; 9 bases are shared with TRBD1. Germline values: CDR1 MNHEY, CDR2 SMNVEV (reference sequence). CDR3 size: 17 residues. Trimming at V came to 4 bases and at J to 3 bases, leaving 12 bases not matched to a gene.

The chain has TRBV7-2 and TRBJ1-1; D may be TRBD1 (6 bases). CDR1 and CDR2 from the germline V gene are SGHTA and FQGNSA. Trimming took off 4 bases at V and 1 base at J, with 10 bases between the two ends. The CDR3 totals 14 residues. The CDR3 spells CASSSQGQNTEAFF. In nucleotides, the CDR3 is TGTGCCAGCAGCTCCCAGGGACAGAACACTGAAGCTTTCTTT.

CDR3 residues: CASSNPWGTPDGYTF. The DNA of the CDR3 is TGTGCCAGCAGCAATCCCTGGGGCACCCCCGATGGCTACACCTTC. The chain employs TRBV11-2 and TRBJ1-2; tentatively, D is TRBD1 (5 bases). With 5 bases removed from V and 6 bases from J, the gap between germline ends came to 19 bases. The germline V gene encodes CDR1 SGHAT and CDR2 FQNNGV. The CDR3 has 15 residues.

The J gene is TRBJ1-6, the V gene TRBV4-1, with D unclear. V dropped 4 bases and J dropped 0 bases, with 16 bases sitting between them. The CDR3 covers 18 residues. CDR1 is MGHRA and CDR2 is YSYEKL in the germline V gene. CDR3 nucleotides: TGCGCCAGCAGCCCCCTGGACGGCTCAATCTCCTATAATTCACCCCTCCACTTT. It translates to CASSPLDGSISYNSPLHF.

The V call is TRBV2, the J call TRBJ1-5, with D perhaps TRBD1 (6 bases). The V gene lost 6 bases and the J gene lost 0 bases, with 9 bases spanning the gap. Germline CDR1 reads SNHLY; CDR2 reads FYNNEI. The CDR3 has 14 amino acids. In DNA, the CDR3 is TGTGCCAGCAGGGACAGCATTAGCAATCAGCCCCAGCATTTT. As protein: CASRDSISNQPQHF.

The chain has TRBV28 and TRBJ1-1; D gene unclear. Germline CDR1 and CDR2: MDHEN and SYDVKM. The CDR3 length is 10 residues. V gave up 11 bases and J gave up 3 bases, with 7 bases separating them. CDR3 sequence reads: CAVVDTEAFF. CDR3 coding DNA: TGTGCCGTGGTCGACACTGAAGCTTTCTTT.

The chain carries TRBV15 and TRBJ1-1, with D possibly TRBD1 on 6 matching bases. The V and J ends lost 1 base and 2 bases respectively, with 8 bases between them. From germline, CDR1 is LNHNV and CDR2 YYDKDF (reference sequence). CDR3 length equals 14 residues. Written as DNA, the CDR3 is TGTGCCACCAGCAGAGCGGACAGTAACACTGAAGCTTTCTTT. This sequence encodes CATSRADSNTEAFF.

V usage is TRBV11-2 and J usage is TRBJ1-4; D not certain. V lost 3 bases and J 5 bases, leaving 7 bases between the germline ends. Germline lookup yields CDR1 SGHAT and CDR2 FQNNGV. The CDR3 is 13 amino acids. CDR3 region: CASSLLTNEKLFF. CDR3 in DNA: TGTGCCAGCAGCTTGCTGACGAATGAAAAACTGTTTTTT.

The chain links TRBV27 to TRBJ1-1, with a tentative D call TRBD1 (5 bases). V gave up 6 bases and J gave up 4 bases, with 18 bases separating them. CDR1 MNHEY and CDR2 SMNVEV come from the germline V gene (reference sequence). The CDR3 runs to 15 residues. For the CDR3, the DNA is TGTGCCAGCAGACTTTCCTGGGGGGGGACCACTGAAGCTTTCTTT. It translates to CASRLSWGGTTEAFF.

The rearrangement links TRBV5-4 to TRBJ2-1; D is undetermined. Trimming pared 0 bases from V and 5 bases from J, leaving 3 bases between. The CDR3 consists of 12 residues. CDR1 is SGHNT and CDR2 is YYREEE in the germline V gene (reference sequence). CDR3 sequence reads: CASSLGNNEQFF. DNA of the CDR3: TGTGCCAGCAGCTTGGGGAACAATGAGCAGTTCTTC.

This chain uses TRBV2 with TRBJ1-2, with D hard to call. With 8 bases removed from V and 4 bases from J, the gap between germline ends came to 17 bases. The CDR3 extends over 14 amino acids. Germline V CDR1 and CDR2: SNHLY, FYNNEI. DNA of the CDR3: TGTGCCAGCCCTGACCAGGTGTTGGGCTATGGCTACACCTTC. Protein product: CASPDQVLGYGYTF.

This clone was seen just once. The chain is built from TRBV11-3 and TRBJ1-1; 9 bases map to TRBD1. Germline V gene data show CDR1 as SGHNT and CDR2 as YENEEA. The CDR3 consists of 15 residues. V dropped 4 bases and J dropped 10; count of bases not matched to a gene: 13. CDR3 protein: CASSSTGQGRNGAFF. The CDR3 DNA reads as TGTGCCAGCAGCTCTACGGGACAGGGAAGGAACGGAGCTTTCTTT. The complete variable domain, with remaining parts taken from reference TRBV11-3 and TRBJ1-1, reads EAGVVQSPRYKIIEKKQPVAFWCNPISGHNTLYWYLQNLGQGPELLIRYENEEAVDDSQLPKDRFSAERLKGVDSTLKIQPAELGDSAVYLCASSSTGQGRNGAFFGQGTRLTVV.

V and J are TRBV25-1 and TRBJ1-5; D is unresolved. This CDR3 is built from 14 residues. Trimming removed 5 bases at V and 4 bases at J, with 12 bases between. Germline V gene data show CDR1 as MGHDK and CDR2 as SYGVNS. In nucleotides, the CDR3 is TGTGCCAGCAGTCGCCTGGCGGAGAATCAGCCCCAGCATTTT. As protein: CASSRLAENQPQHF.

With respect to this clone: At one end the junction does not follow the germline gene, possibly because of a read error. The chain combines TRBV4-3 with TRBJ1-2; 7 bases fit TRBD1. Per the germline V gene, CDR1 is LGHNA and CDR2 is YSLEER. The CDR3 is made up of 15 amino acids. The CDR3 loop reads CASSKDREFNYGYTF. The CDR3 DNA sequence: TGCGCCAGCAGCAAAGACAGGGAATTTAACTATGGCTACACCTTC.

The gene calls are TRBV9 and TRBJ2-7; TRBD1 might be the D (6 bases). The CDR3 runs 17 residues. Germline assignment: CDR1 SGDLS and CDR2 YYNGEE. V was trimmed by 5 bases and J by 2 bases, leaving 23 bases between them. The CDR3 reads CASSPIETGSPTYEQYF. For the CDR3, the DNA is TGTGCCAGCAGTCCTATCGAAACAGGGTCCCCAACCTACGAGCAGTACTTC. The complete variable domain, with remaining parts taken from reference TRBV9 and TRBJ2-7, reads DSGVTQTPKHLITATGQRVTLRCSPRSGDLSVYWYQQSLDQGLQFLIQYYNGEERAKGNILERFSAQQFPDLHSELNLSSLELGDSALYFCASSPIETGSPTYEQYFGPGTRLTVT.

The V call is TRBV6-6, the J call TRBJ1-1, with 8 bases lining up with TRBD1. The CDR3 extends over 16 amino acids. The V and J ends lost 8 bases and 0 bases, in that order; junction bases with no gene match: 11. In germline, CDR1 is MNHNY, CDR2 SVGAGI (reference sequence). In DNA, the CDR3 is TGTGCCAGCCGACAGGGGAGGACCCGCCTGAACACTGAAGCTTTCTTT. As protein: CASRQGRTRLNTEAFF.

This clone was detected only once. As DNA, the CDR3 is TGTGCCAGCAGCCGCCTACCGAGCTCCTACAATGAGCAGTTCTTC. Translated: CASSRLPSSYNEQFF. This chain uses TRBV11-2 with TRBJ2-1; no clear D. Trimming stripped 5 bases from V and 0 bases from J, with 11 bases between. The CDR3 length is 15 residues. CDR1 SGHAT and CDR2 FQNNGV come from the germline V gene.

The rearrangement links TRBV19 to TRBJ1-2; no definite D call. The CDR3 is made up of 17 amino acids. V gave up 5 bases and J gave up 2 bases, with 21 bases separating them. Per the germline V gene, CDR1 is LNHDA and CDR2 is SQIVND (reference sequence). The CDR3 nucleotides read TGTGCCAGTAGTGTTCTATCGCGGGGAGGGCCGAACTATGGCTACACCTTC. Amino acids: CASSVLSRGGPNYGYTF.

The chain combines TRBV10-3 with TRBJ1-6; D is unclear. There are 14 residues in the CDR3. Trimming shortened V by 6 bases and J by 8 bases, and 14 bases separated the two germline ends. Germline lookup yields CDR1 ENHRY and CDR2 SYGVKD. The CDR3 is CAIRVASGDSPLHF. In nucleotides, the CDR3 is TGTGCCATCAGGGTAGCATCGGGAGATTCACCCCTCCACTTT.

This clone turned up a few times. The V and J genes are TRBV10-1 and TRBJ1-1, with D maybe TRBD1 (5 bases). Germline CDR1 reads WNHNN; CDR2 reads SYGVQD (reference sequence). The CDR3 covers 13 residues. V was trimmed by 2 bases and J by 4 bases, leaving 8 bases between them. The CDR3 DNA is TGCGCCAGCAGTGAGGGGGGGACCACTGAAGCTTTCTTT. Its translation is CASSEGGTTEAFF.

This clone was counted a single time. The CDR3 coding sequence is TGCAGCGTTGGGTCCAGGGGGGCTGGCTATGGCTACACCTTC. Protein: CSVGSRGAGYGYTF. The chain recombines TRBV29-1 with TRBJ1-2; 7 bases align to TRBD1. The J segment lost 4 bases and the V segment lost 4 bases, leaving 9 bases of the junction unmatched. This CDR3 comprises 14 residues. Germline-derived CDR1 and CDR2 are SQVTM and ANQGSEA.

The rearrangement uses TRBV19 and TRBJ2-3; D call uncertain. V lost 3 bases and J lost 4, with 5 bases in between. This CDR3 comprises 12 residues. The germline CDR1 and CDR2 sequences are LNHDA and SQIVND (reference sequence). CDR3 residues: CASSIWADTQYF. The CDR3 DNA reads as TGTGCCAGTAGTATCTGGGCAGATACGCAGTATTTT.

This clone was counted a single time. The rearrangement joins TRBV11-2 to TRBJ1-4; perhaps TRBD1 as D (6 bases). The germline CDR1 and CDR2 sequences are SGHAT and FQNNGV. Trimming cost V 1 base and J 4 bases, with 13 bases left between them. This CDR3 spans 16 amino acids. This CDR3 is CASSLVTGQINEKLFF. CDR3 nucleotides: TGTGCCAGCAGCTTAGTGACTGGACAGATTAATGAAAAACTGTTTTTT.

The sample holds a few counts of this clone. The chain has TRBV25-1 and TRBJ1-1; 7 bases line up with TRBD1. Germline V lookup: CDR1 MGHDK, CDR2 SYGVNS. The CDR3 is 15 amino acids. The V gene end was trimmed by 3 bases and the J gene end by 1 base; junction bases not matched to a gene: 5. The CDR3 protein is CASSDRGPGNTEAFF. In nucleotides, the CDR3 is TGTGCCAGCAGTGATAGGGGGCCGGGGAACACTGAAGCTTTCTTT. The whole variable domain, remainder taken from reference TRBV25-1 and TRBJ1-1, is EADIYQTPRYLVIGTGKKITLECSQTMGHDKMYWYQQDPGMELHLIHYSYGVNSTEKGDLSSESTVSRIRTEHFPLTLESARPSHTSQYLCASSDRGPGNTEAFFGQGTRLTVV.

The V and J genes are TRBV7-7 and TRBJ1-3; no clear D gene. V gave up 1 base and J gave up 3 bases, with 10 bases separating them. The CDR3 has 15 residues. The germline V gene encodes CDR1 SSHAT and CDR2 FNYEAQ (reference sequence). The CDR3 DNA follows: TGTGCCAGCAGCTTAGAACCTTTTAATGGAAACACCATATATTTT. Protein product: CASSLEPFNGNTIYF.

CDR3 bases: TGTGCCAGCAGCCACGGACAGGGCCGTAGCAATGAGCAGTTCTTC. It is translated as CASSHGQGRSNEQFF. The chain joins TRBV7-2 to TRBJ2-1; 8 bases agree with TRBD1. V shed 5 bases and J 6 bases; nucleotides not matched to a gene: 9. Looked up from germline, CDR1 is SGHTA and CDR2 is FQGNSA. The CDR3 extends over 15 amino acids.

The chain has TRBV5-6 and TRBJ2-5, with no clear D. Trimming pared 2 bases from V and 2 bases from J, leaving 10 bases between. The CDR3 contains 14 residues. The V gene's germline CDR1 is SGHDT and CDR2 YYEEEE. For the CDR3, the DNA is TGTGCCAGCAGCTTTAGTGGGTCTCAAGAGACCCAGTACTTC. Its translation: CASSFSGSQETQYF.

The rearrangement links TRBV7-2 to TRBJ2-7, with unresolved D. The ends were cut back, 2 bases at V and 3 bases at J, with 17 bases in the middle. The CDR3 is 16 residues long. Germline loops: CDR1 SGHTA, CDR2 FQGNSA. The CDR3 DNA sequence: TGTGCCAGCAGCTTAAATGATCCCGTCGGTTACTACGAGCAGTACTTC. This encodes CASSLNDPVGYYEQYF.

This sequence joins TRBV7-9 and TRBJ1-3; D not certain. The germline V and J ends were trimmed by 2 bases and 4 bases, with 12 bases remaining between them. The CDR3 runs 15 residues. Germline-derived CDR1 and CDR2 are SEHNR and FQNEAQ (reference sequence). The DNA for the CDR3 is TGTGCCAGCAGCTTATCTCCCGGAGACGGAAACACCATATATTTT. Translating it yields CASSLSPGDGNTIYF.